The following is a T cell receptor beta chain sequence with its context. The junction differs from germline at one of its ends, possibly a read error. Some clones are missing from TCRdb's copy, which holds only in-frame ones; the method was immunoSEQ multiplex PCR. The sample holds around 16,000 clones, 72% seen once. This entry belongs to a study of neoadjuvant anti-PD-1 for oral cavity cancer. About the research overall: Non-progressing patients received a fourth nivolumab dose near day 43, then surgery on days 50-56.

Patients had newly diagnosed, untreated stage II-IVA oral cavity squamous cell carcinoma. PBMCs were not maintained or expanded in culture before analysis. The sample was PBMCs, taken before nivolumab (anti-PD-1) treatment. The source of this sequence is a person aged 35 to 85 with oral cavity squamous cell carcinoma.

The CDR3 loop reads CASRLAGGATNTGELFF. CDR3 DNA: TGCGCCAGCAGGTTGGCCGGCGGGGCAACGAACACCGGGGAGCTGTTTTTT. V gene TRBV5-1 combines with J gene TRBJ2-2; TRBD2 is a possible D gene (6 bases). CDR1 SGHRS and CDR2 YFSETQ come from the germline V gene. The CDR3 is made up of 17 amino acids.